One TCR beta chain is described in this entry. Its antigen is unknown. The sample is drawn from a study of Ad26.COV2.S vaccination and SARS-CoV-2 variants. Study-wide context: The Ad26.COV2.S arm of the COV1001 trial was where the donor was placed. Participants got Ad26.COV2.S intramuscularly, once or twice 56 days apart.

V lost 6 bases to trimming and J lost 5 bases; unmatched junction nucleotides: 7. The CDR3 is made up of 15 amino acids. The germline gives CDR1 KGHSH, CDR2 LQKENI. Here immunoSEQ multiplex PCR was the method, and the copy in TCRdb shows in-frame clones only, minus some. This table has roughly 500,000 clones, around nine tenths appearing once. Treatment indicated: 15 to 20 received Ad26.COV2.S at low or high dose, single or two shots; a few received placebo; per-sample allocation not given. Sampling happened 63 days after the first vaccine or placebo injection. Study-level results: Vaccine and placebo recipients had similar non-spike TCR breadth. Measurements of TCR breadth and depth may have given underestimates of the total T cell responses.

The receptor was isolated from a person between 18 and 65 years old who received the Ad26.COV2.S COVID-19 vaccine or a placebo. The chain is built from TRBV18 and TRBJ2-3, with TRBD1 matching over 11 bases. Sequenced material: peripheral blood, taken in a trial of Ad26.COV2.S vaccine versus placebo. CDR3 in DNA: TGTGCCAGCTCGCAGGACAGGGGGCTTGGAGATACGCAGTATTTT. It is translated as CASSQDRGLGDTQYF.